This T cell receptor (beta chain) was recorded in a study of molecular identifiers for immune sequencing clone quantification. Turning to the study itself: Five aliquots were made in replicates from the RNA of around 18,000 or 91,000 naive CD8 cells, and four were sequenced.

In TCRdb, the PCR reads were re-called with MiXCR into one record per CDR3 protein. The data show approximately 100,000 distinct CDR3 sequences, with around 33% seen just once and under 5.5% held by the top ten. General observations from the study: Naive cells had under 1% of molecules in clones above 20 RNA copies, effectors over 98%. Spiked Jurkat TCR RNA equivalent to one cell was reportedly detectable in around 980,000 naive cells.

To note about this clonotype: Antigen: not known. The junction shows a germline mismatch at one end, possibly a read error.

Libraries of naive CD8 cells were prepared from approximately 20,000 to 980,000 sorted cells using 10%, 30% or 50% RNA. This clonotype was sampled from a human donor in good health. Some libraries in this study had Jurkat cell RNA spiked in. Material for sequencing was naive CD8+ T cells from blood, with Jurkat cell RNA spiked in. Noted subset: FACS-sorted CD8+CD4-CCR7+CD45RA+ naive T cells.

The CDR3 is CARSASESGTGELFF. CDR3 DNA sequence: TGTGCCCGCAGTGCTAGCGAAAGTGGGACCGGGGAGCTGTTTTTT. J is TRBJ2-2 and V is TRBV2, with a possible D match to TRBD2 (6 bases). The CDR3 loop spans 15 amino acids. Germline assignment: CDR1 SNHLY and CDR2 FYNNEI.